A selection of T cell receptor beta chains follows, all from one sample in a study of blood T cells in healthy people across ages. TCRdb called the 5' RACE reads again in MiXCR, with one record for every CDR3 protein. The sample holds roughly 700,000 distinct CDR3 sequences, over 45% seen once. Sequencing was performed on blood. These receptors originate from a woman in her sixties in good health. Each CDR3 is given with its conserved first and last residue. The order of the fields is J gene, D gene, clone size, V gene, CDR3 protein, CDR3 DNA. The D gene is left open where the match is weak. Part of the rows lack a size; the others show once, few, many or a class for expanded clones.

J gene: TRBJ2-3
D gene: .
clone size: .
V gene: TRBV7-2
CDR3 protein: CASSTGLHTDTQYF
CDR3 DNA: TGTGCCAGCAGCACCGGACTCCATACGGATACGCAGTATTTT

J gene: TRBJ1-2
D gene: .
clone size: .
V gene: TRBV20-1
CDR3 protein: CSAPPTVVGYTF
CDR3 DNA: TGCAGTGCTCCGCCCACCGTAGTGGGCTACACCTTC

J gene: TRBJ2-1
D gene: TRBD1
clone size: .
V gene: TRBV5-5
CDR3 protein: CASSGTGVEQFF
CDR3 DNA: TGTGCCAGCAGCGGGACAGGGGTTGAGCAGTTCTTC

J gene: TRBJ2-7
D gene: TRBD1
clone size: .
V gene: TRBV29-1
CDR3 protein: CSVAKTGTGEGEQYF
CDR3 DNA: TGCAGCGTTGCAAAAACCGGGACAGGAGAAGGTGAGCAGTATTTC

J gene: TRBJ2-1
D gene: TRBD2
clone size: many
V gene: TRBV6-2/TRBV6-3
CDR3 protein: CASSFPFGAGGINNEQFF
CDR3 DNA: TGTGCCAGCAGCTTCCCCTTCGGAGCGGGAGGTATCAACAATGAGCAGTTCTTC

J gene: TRBJ2-7
D gene: TRBD2
clone size: .
V gene: TRBV14
CDR3 protein: CASSQFGGSYNEQYF
CDR3 DNA: TGTGCCAGCAGCCAATTCGGGGGGTCCTACAATGAGCAGTACTTC

J gene: TRBJ2-1
D gene: TRBD1
clone size: .
V gene: TRBV12-3/TRBV12-4
CDR3 protein: CASSPGTGWGEQFF
CDR3 DNA: TGTGCCAGCAGCCCCGGGACAGGGTGGGGTGAGCAGTTCTTC

J gene: TRBJ2-7
D gene: TRBD1
clone size: .
V gene: TRBV6-6
CDR3 protein: CASSYDRAHEQYF
CDR3 DNA: TGTGCCAGCAGTTACGACAGGGCCCACGAGCAGTACTTC

J gene: TRBJ1-6
D gene: .
clone size: few
V gene: TRBV7-6
CDR3 protein: CASSLALTPGDSPLHF
CDR3 DNA: TGTGCCAGCAGCTTAGCTCTCACACCGGGGGATTCACCCCTCCACTTT

J gene: TRBJ2-7
D gene: TRBD2
clone size: .
V gene: TRBV29-1
CDR3 protein: CSAKTRTSGKYNEQYF
CDR3 DNA: TGCAGCGCGAAGACCAGGACTAGCGGGAAATACAATGAGCAGTACTTC

J gene: TRBJ1-2
D gene: TRBD1
clone size: few
V gene: TRBV7-9
CDR3 protein: CAIPQTGQGISNYGYTF
CDR3 DNA: TGTGCCATACCACAAACGGGACAGGGAATTAGTAACTATGGCTACACCTTC

J gene: TRBJ1-5
D gene: .
clone size: few
V gene: TRBV6-5
CDR3 protein: CASSYSVTEYQPQHF
CDR3 DNA: TGTGCCAGCAGTTACTCGGTGACGGAGTATCAGCCCCAGCATTTT

J gene: TRBJ1-5
D gene: .
clone size: .
V gene: TRBV11-1
CDR3 protein: CASSRLRDPNSVSQPQHF
CDR3 DNA: TGTGCCAGCAGCCGTCTCCGGGACCCCAATTCGGTGTCACAGCCCCAGCATTTT

J gene: TRBJ2-6
D gene: TRBD1
clone size: few
V gene: TRBV5-1
CDR3 protein: CASSLTGGASTEANVLTF
CDR3 DNA: TGCGCCAGCAGCTTGACAGGGGGCGCCTCTACTGAGGCCAACGTCCTGACTTTC

J gene: TRBJ1-2
D gene: TRBD1
clone size: .
V gene: TRBV12-3/TRBV12-4
CDR3 protein: CASSPTGGPYGYTF
CDR3 DNA: TGTGCCAGCAGCCCAACAGGGGGGCCCTATGGCTACACCTTC

J gene: TRBJ2-7
D gene: .
clone size: .
V gene: TRBV6-5
CDR3 protein: CASSAGSYEQYF
CDR3 DNA: TGTGCCAGCAGCGCGGGATCGTACGAGCAGTACTTC

J gene: TRBJ1-1
D gene: .
clone size: few
V gene: TRBV7-9
CDR3 protein: CASSLGGGRTEAFF
CDR3 DNA: TGTGCCAGCAGCTTAGGCGGGGGGCGGACTGAAGCTTTCTTT

J gene: TRBJ1-1
D gene: .
clone size: .
V gene: TRBV6-1
CDR3 protein: CASSVEGTNTEAFF
CDR3 DNA: TGTGCCAGCAGTGTTGAGGGGACGAACACTGAAGCTTTCTTT

J gene: TRBJ2-3
D gene: .
clone size: .
V gene: TRBV12-3/TRBV12-4
CDR3 protein: CASSSYRPTSTDTQYF
CDR3 DNA: TGTGCCAGCAGTTCTTACAGGCCTACCTCAACAGATACGCAGTATTTT

J gene: TRBJ2-2
D gene: .
clone size: .
V gene: TRBV6-2/TRBV6-3
CDR3 protein: CASSATRELFF
CDR3 DNA: TGTGCCAGCAGTGCAACGAGGGAGCTGTTTTTT

J gene: TRBJ1-2
D gene: .
clone size: .
V gene: TRBV16
CDR3 protein: CASSLSTGNYGYTF
CDR3 DNA: TGTGCCAGCAGCCTTAGCACGGGGAACTATGGCTACACCTTC

J gene: TRBJ2-7
D gene: .
clone size: .
V gene: TRBV20-1
CDR3 protein: CSARQRSTEGEQYF
CDR3 DNA: TGCAGTGCTAGACAGCGCAGCACGGAAGGCGAGCAGTACTTC

J gene: TRBJ2-5
D gene: TRBD2
clone size: .
V gene: TRBV6-5
CDR3 protein: CASGKTSWETQYF
CDR3 DNA: TGTGCCAGCGGAAAGACTAGCTGGGAGACCCAGTACTTC

J gene: TRBJ2-1
D gene: TRBD2
clone size: .
V gene: TRBV18
CDR3 protein: CASSPRLADEQFF
CDR3 DNA: TGTGCCAGCTCACCACGACTAGCCGATGAGCAGTTCTTC

J gene: TRBJ2-4
D gene: .
clone size: few
V gene: TRBV20-1
CDR3 protein: CSAREAQLGGIQYF
CDR3 DNA: TGCAGTGCTAGAGAGGCACAGCTGGGTGGCATTCAGTACTTC

J gene: TRBJ2-5
D gene: .
clone size: .
V gene: TRBV20-1
CDR3 protein: CSARWGGGDGKTQYF
CDR3 DNA: TGCAGTGCTAGGTGGGGGGGGGGCGACGGAAAGACCCAGTACTTC